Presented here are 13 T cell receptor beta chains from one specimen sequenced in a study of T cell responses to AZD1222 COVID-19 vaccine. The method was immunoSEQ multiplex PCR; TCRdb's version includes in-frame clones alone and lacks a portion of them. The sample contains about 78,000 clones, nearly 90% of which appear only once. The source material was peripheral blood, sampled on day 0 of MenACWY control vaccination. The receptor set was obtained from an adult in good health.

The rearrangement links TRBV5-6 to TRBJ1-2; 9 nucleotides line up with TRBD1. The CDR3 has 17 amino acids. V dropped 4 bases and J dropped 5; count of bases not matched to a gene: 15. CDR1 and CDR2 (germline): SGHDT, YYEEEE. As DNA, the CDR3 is TGTGCCAGCAGCGAGAGGTTTATGAGGACAGGGGTATATGGCTACACCTTC. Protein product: CASSERFMRTGVYGYTF.

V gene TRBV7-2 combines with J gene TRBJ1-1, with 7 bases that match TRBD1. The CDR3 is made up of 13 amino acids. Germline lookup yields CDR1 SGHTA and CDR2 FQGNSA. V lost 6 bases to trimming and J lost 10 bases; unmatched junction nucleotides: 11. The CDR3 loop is CASRTGGTARAFF. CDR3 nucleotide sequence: TGTGCCAGCAGAACGGGAGGGACAGCAAGAGCTTTCTTT. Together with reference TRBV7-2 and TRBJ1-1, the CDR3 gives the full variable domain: GAGVSQSPSNKVTEKGKDVELRCDPISGHTALYWYRQSLGQGLEFLIYFQGNSAPDKSGLPSDRFSAERTGGSVSTLTIQRTQQEDSAVYLCASRTGGTARAFFGQGTRLTVV.

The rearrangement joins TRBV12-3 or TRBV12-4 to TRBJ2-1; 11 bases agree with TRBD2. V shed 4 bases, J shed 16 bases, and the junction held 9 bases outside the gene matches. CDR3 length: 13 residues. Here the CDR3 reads CASSYISGGASFF. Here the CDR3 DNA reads TGTGCCAGCAGTTACATTAGCGGGGGGGCATCTTTCTTC.

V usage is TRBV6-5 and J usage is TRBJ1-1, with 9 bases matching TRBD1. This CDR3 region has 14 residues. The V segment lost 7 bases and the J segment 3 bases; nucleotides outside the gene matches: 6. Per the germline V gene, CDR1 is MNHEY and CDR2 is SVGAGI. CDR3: CASTADRGDTEAFF. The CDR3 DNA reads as TGTGCCAGCACCGCAGACAGGGGGGACACTGAAGCTTTCTTT.

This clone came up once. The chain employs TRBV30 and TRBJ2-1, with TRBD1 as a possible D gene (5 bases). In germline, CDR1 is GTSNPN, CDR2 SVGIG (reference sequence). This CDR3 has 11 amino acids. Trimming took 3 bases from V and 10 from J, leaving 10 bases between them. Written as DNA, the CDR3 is TGTGCCTGGAGGCAGGGCTTGGAGCAGTTCTTC. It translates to CAWRQGLEQFF.

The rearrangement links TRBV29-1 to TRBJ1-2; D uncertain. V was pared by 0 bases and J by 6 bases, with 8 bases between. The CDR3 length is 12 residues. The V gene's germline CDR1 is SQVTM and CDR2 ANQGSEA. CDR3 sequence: CSVEDRTNGYTF. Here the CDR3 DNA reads TGCAGCGTTGAAGACAGGACGAATGGCTACACCTTC. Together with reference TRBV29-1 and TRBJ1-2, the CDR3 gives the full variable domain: SAVISQKPSRDICQRGTSLTIQCQVDSQVTMMFWYRQQPGQSLTLIATANQGSEATYESGFVIDKFPISRPNLTFSTLTVSNMSPEDSSIYLCSVEDRTNGYTFGSGTRLTVV.

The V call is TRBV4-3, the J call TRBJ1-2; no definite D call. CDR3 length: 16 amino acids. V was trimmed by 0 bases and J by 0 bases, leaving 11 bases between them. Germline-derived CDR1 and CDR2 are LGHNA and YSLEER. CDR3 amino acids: CASSQDIGLTNYGYTF. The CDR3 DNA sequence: TGCGCCAGCAGCCAAGATATAGGACTGACTAACTATGGCTACACCTTC.

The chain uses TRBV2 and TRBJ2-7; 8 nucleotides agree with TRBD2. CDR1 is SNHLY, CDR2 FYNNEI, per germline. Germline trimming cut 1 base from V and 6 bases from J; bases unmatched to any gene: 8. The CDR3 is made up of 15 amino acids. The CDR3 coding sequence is TGTGCCAGCAGTGAAGATGGACTAGCAGTCTCCGAGCAGTACTTC. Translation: CASSEDGLAVSEQYF.

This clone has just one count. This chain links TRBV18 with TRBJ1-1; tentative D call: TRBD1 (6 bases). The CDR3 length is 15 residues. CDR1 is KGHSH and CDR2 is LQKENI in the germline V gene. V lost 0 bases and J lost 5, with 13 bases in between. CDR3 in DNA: TGTGCCAGCTCACCACCGGGGGGCTTAATGACTGAAGCTTTCTTT. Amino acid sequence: CASSPPGGLMTEAFF.

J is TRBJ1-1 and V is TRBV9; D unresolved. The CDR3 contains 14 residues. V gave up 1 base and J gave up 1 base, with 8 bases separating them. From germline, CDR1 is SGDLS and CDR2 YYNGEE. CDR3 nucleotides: TGTGCCAGCAGCGTATACAGTACGAACACTGAAGCTTTCTTT. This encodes CASSVYSTNTEAFF.

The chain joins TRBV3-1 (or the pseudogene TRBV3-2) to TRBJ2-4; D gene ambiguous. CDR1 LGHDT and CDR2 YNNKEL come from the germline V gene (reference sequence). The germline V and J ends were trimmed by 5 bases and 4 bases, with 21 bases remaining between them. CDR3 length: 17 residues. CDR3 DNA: TGTGCCAGCAGCATGTATACTCCCTTGCAAAGAAAAAACATTCAGTACTTC. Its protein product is CASSMYTPLQRKNIQYF.

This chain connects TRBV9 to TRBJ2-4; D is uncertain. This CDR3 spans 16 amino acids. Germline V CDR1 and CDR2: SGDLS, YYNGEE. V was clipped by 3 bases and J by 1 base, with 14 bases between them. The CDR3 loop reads CASSDNRYRAKNIQYF. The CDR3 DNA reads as TGTGCCAGCAGCGACAATAGGTATCGGGCCAAAAACATTCAGTACTTC.

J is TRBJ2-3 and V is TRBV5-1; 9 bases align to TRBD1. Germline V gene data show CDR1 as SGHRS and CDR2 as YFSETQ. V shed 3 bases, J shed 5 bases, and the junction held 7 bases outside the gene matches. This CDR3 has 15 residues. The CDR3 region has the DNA TGCGCCAGCAGCTCGGGGACAGGGCGGGAAGATACGCAGTATTTT. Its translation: CASSSGTGREDTQYF.